This T cell receptor beta chain stems from a study of blood T cell repertoires in COVID-19. At the level of the study: Sample material is recorded as cDNA or gDNA derived from T cells, B-cell-depleted T cells, or PBMCs.

It was during active infection that Seattle patients were enrolled and then longitudinally followed. In the original workflow: Cell counts per sample came from amplifying reference gene primers. Here immunoSEQ multiplex PCR was the method, and the copy in TCRdb shows in-frame clones only, minus some. The V and J calls and clone size are taken from that table; D and trimming were inferred from the DNA. Altogether approximately 400,000 clones are present, roughly 88% being singletons, with the ten largest covering 10% to 15%. CDR3 length equals 13 residues. V gave up 3 bases and J gave up 5 bases, with 10 bases separating them. In germline, CDR1 is KGHSH, CDR2 LQKENI.

Sequencing was performed on peripheral blood. The J gene is TRBJ1-1, the V gene TRBV18; D gene unclear. The receptor comes from a woman aged 45-60 years with COVID-19, enrolled during active disease. CDR3 nucleotides: TGTGCCAGCTCACCTTCCGAGGGAACTGAAGCTTTCTTT. Encoded protein: CASSPSEGTEAFF.